This T cell receptor (beta chain) was found in a study of cytomegalovirus exposure and HLA in healthy donors. This PCR relied on a set of 60 Vbeta primers and 13 Jbeta primers. The method was immunoSEQ multiplex PCR; TCRdb's version includes in-frame clones alone and lacks a portion of them. Of about 160,000 clones listed, around 84% are singletons. With 3 bases clipped from V and 4 bases from J, the junction kept 7 bases outside the gene matches. The CDR3 spans 15 residues. Per germline, CDR1 LGHNA and CDR2 YNFKEQ. This rearrangement joins TRBV4-2 to TRBJ2-3; the match to TRBD1 covers 7 bases. The specimen was PBMCs. The sequence was collected from a boy between 2 and 10 years old in good health and CMV-seronegative. As DNA, the CDR3 is TGTGCCAGCAGCCAGAGACAGGGCCTGCCAGATACGCAGTATTTT. Its translation is CASSQRQGLPDTQYF.